These 26 T cell receptor beta chains originate from one sample sequenced in a study of cytomegalovirus exposure and HLA in healthy donors. In the PCR, 60 Vbeta and 13 Jbeta primers were used. Data came from immunoSEQ multiplex PCR; TCRdb stores just in-frame clones and leaves some out. In the table there are about 180,000 clones, around 77% of which are singletons. Sequenced input: PBMCs. The source of these receptors is a man between 60 and 75 years old in good health and CMV-seronegative.

DNA for the CDR3: TGTGCCAGCGCCAGGTCGGTGTATCCCTACGAGCAGTACTTC. Translating it yields CASARSVYPYEQYF. The V and J genes are TRBV28 and TRBJ2-7; no firm D call. The CDR3 spans 14 residues. The V gene lost 8 bases and the J gene lost 2 bases, with 16 bases spanning the gap. Germline V gene sequence: CDR1 MDHEN, CDR2 SYDVKM.

The CDR3 here is CATSRDVGTQNTIYF. The CDR3, as DNA: TGTGCCACCAGCAGAGATGTGGGGACTCAAAACACCATATATTTT. The chain combines TRBV15 with TRBJ1-3, with a weak D call TRBD1 (5 bases). This CDR3 region has 15 residues. Germline lookup yields CDR1 LNHNV and CDR2 YYDKDF (reference sequence). Trimming removed 0 bases at V and 6 bases at J, with 12 bases between.

The V gene is TRBV6-1, the J gene TRBJ1-4; 8 nucleotides align to TRBD1. The J segment lost 8 bases and the V segment lost 3 bases, leaving 8 bases of the junction unmatched. CDR1 and CDR2 from the germline V gene are MNHNS and SASEGT. The CDR3 runs to 15 residues. The CDR3 sequence: CASSDQDRAVEKLFF. The CDR3 DNA sequence: TGTGCCAGCAGTGATCAGGACAGGGCAGTGGAAAAACTGTTTTTT.

The genes are TRBV7-2 and TRBJ1-6, with D tentatively TRBD1 (6 bases). From germline, CDR1 is SGHTA and CDR2 FQGNSA. V lost 1 base and J 8 bases, leaving 12 bases between the germline ends. This CDR3 comprises 15 residues. DNA of the CDR3: TGTGCCAGCAGCTTAGACACAGGGTGGGATTCACCCCTCCACTTT. Its protein is CASSLDTGWDSPLHF.

The rearrangement joins TRBV27 to TRBJ1-3, with D possibly being TRBD1 (6 bases). Germline lookup yields CDR1 MNHEY and CDR2 SMNVEV (reference sequence). This CDR3 has 16 residues. With 7 bases removed from V and 2 bases from J, the gap between germline ends came to 18 bases. The CDR3 DNA follows: TGTGCCAGCAAGAGAACAGGGACCTTAGCTGGAAACACCATATATTTT. It encodes CASKRTGTLAGNTIYF.

This chain uses TRBV10-3 with TRBJ1-1, with TRBD1 matching over 8 bases. Trimming took 4 bases from V and 3 from J; bases not matched to a gene: 7. The V gene's germline CDR1 is ENHRY and CDR2 SYGVKD. The CDR3 has 15 amino acids. The CDR3: CAISGSRTGYTEAFF. The CDR3 DNA sequence: TGTGCCATCAGTGGATCCCGGACAGGGTACACTGAAGCTTTCTTT.

This chain uses TRBV5-6 with TRBJ1-2, with 10 bases lining up with TRBD1. The CDR3 totals 13 residues. CDR1 is SGHDT, CDR2 YYEEEE, per germline. V lost 3 bases, J lost 10 bases, and 6 bases stayed unmatched. CDR3 in DNA: TGTGCCAGCAGCTACCGGGACAGGGGCGACTACACCTTC. Residues: CASSYRDRGDYTF.

This chain joins TRBV9 and TRBJ2-7; TRBD2 matches at 7 bases. The V segment lost 2 bases and the J segment 3 bases; nucleotides outside the gene matches: 11. The CDR3 covers 16 residues. CDR1 and CDR2 from the germline V gene are SGDLS and YYNGEE. In DNA form, the CDR3 reads TGTGCCAGCAGCGTCGGAGGGGCTAGCGGACACTACGAGCAGTACTTC. Encoded protein: CASSVGGASGHYEQYF.

For the CDR3, the DNA is TGTGCCAGTAAGGGGCTGGACACTGAAGCTTTCTTT. It encodes CASKGLDTEAFF. The rearrangement joins TRBV19 to TRBJ1-1; perhaps TRBD1 as D (5 bases). The length of the CDR3 is 12 residues. Germline lookup yields CDR1 LNHDA and CDR2 SQIVND (reference sequence). V shed 7 bases and J shed 3 bases, with 9 bases lying between them.

The chain has TRBV5-1 and TRBJ2-7, with TRBD1 matching 9 bases. Per the germline V gene, CDR1 is SGHRS and CDR2 is YFSETQ. After removal of 4 bases from V and 5 bases from J, the junction contained 7 bases not matched to a gene. This CDR3 spans 14 amino acids. CDR3: CASSDRDRVHEQYF. CDR3 DNA sequence: TGCGCCAGCAGCGACCGGGACAGGGTGCACGAGCAGTACTTC. The whole variable domain, remainder taken from reference TRBV5-1 and TRBJ2-7, is KAGVTQTPRYLIKTRGQQVTLSCSPISGHRSVSWYQQTPGQGLQFLFEYFSETQRNKGNFPGRFSGRQFSNSRSEMNVSTLELGDSALYLCASSDRDRVHEQYFGPGTRLTVT.

V gene TRBV12-1 combines with J gene TRBJ2-2; the D call TRBD1 from the table was never checked on the DNA. TRBV12-1 is shown as a pseudogene. The CDR3 length is 17 residues. The CDR3 nucleotides read TGTGCCAGCAGCTTTGATTACAGCCACGCGAACACCGGGGAGCTGTTTTTT. Encoded protein: CASSFDYSHANTGELFF.

V and J are TRBV6-1 and TRBJ2-4; D may be TRBD2 (6 bases). The length of the CDR3 is 19 residues. Trimming removed 1 base at V and 9 bases at J, with 28 bases between. CDR1 and CDR2 from the germline V gene are MNHNS and SASEGT. Here the CDR3 reads CASSEGRWETDLRGSIQYF. CDR3 DNA: TGTGCCAGCAGTGAAGGAAGGTGGGAAACAGACCTACGGGGGAGCATTCAGTACTTC.

The rearrangement uses TRBV2 and TRBJ1-1, with 7 bases fitting TRBD1. Germline V gives CDR1 SNHLY, CDR2 FYNNEI. J gave up 4 bases and V 1 base, and 6 bases lay outside the gene matches. This CDR3 comprises 15 residues. CDR3 in amino acids: CASSEEEGGLTEAFF. The CDR3 DNA reads TGTGCCAGCAGTGAAGAGGAAGGGGGCCTCACTGAAGCTTTCTTT. The whole variable domain, filled in from reference TRBV2 and TRBJ1-1, reads EPEVTQTPSHQVTQMGQEVILRCVPISNHLYFYWYRQILGQKVEFLVSFYNNEISEKSEIFDDQFSVERPDGSNFTLKIRSTKLEDSAMYFCASSEEEGGLTEAFFGQGTRLTVV.

The gene calls are TRBV7-9 and TRBJ2-1; 8 bases match TRBD2. Germline CDR1 SEHNR, CDR2 FQNEAQ (reference sequence). V was pared by 5 bases and J by 5 bases, with 8 bases of the junction left unmatched. The CDR3 has 15 residues. DNA of the CDR3: TGTGCCAGCAGCCCTAGGTGGCGGGGGGACAATGAGCAGTTCTTC. Translated: CASSPRWRGDNEQFF.

The V gene is TRBV5-1, the J gene TRBJ1-6; possible D gene TRBD1, 5 bases. V dropped 0 bases and J dropped 6 bases, with 13 bases sitting between them. The CDR3 covers 16 residues. Germline lookup yields CDR1 SGHRS and CDR2 YFSETQ. The CDR3 DNA sequence: TGCGCCAGCAGCTTGGCCCCCGGAAGGGGTAATTCACCCCTCCACTTT. Its protein product is CASSLAPGRGNSPLHF. The variable domain in full, completed from reference TRBV5-1 and TRBJ1-6, reads KAGVTQTPRYLIKTRGQQVTLSCSPISGHRSVSWYQQTPGQGLQFLFEYFSETQRNKGNFPGRFSGRQFSNSRSEMNVSTLELGDSALYLCASSLAPGRGNSPLHFGNGTRLTVT.

The gene calls are TRBV28 and TRBJ2-7; D is possibly TRBD2 (7 bases). The V end lost 4 bases, the J end lost 2 bases, and 15 bases lay between the germline ends. CDR1 is MDHEN and CDR2 is SYDVKM in the germline V gene. The CDR3 is 15 residues long. In DNA form, the CDR3 reads TGTGCCAGCAGTTCGAGGGGGGGGTTGGCCTACGAGCAGTACTTC. This translates into CASSSRGGLAYEQYF.

This clone was picked up a small number of times. V gene TRBV6-1 combines with J gene TRBJ1-3; 9 bases agree with TRBD1. The CDR3 length is 18 residues. J gave up 1 base and V 0 bases, and 7 bases lay outside the gene matches. Germline CDR1 and CDR2: MNHNS and SASEGT. CDR3 loop: CASSEAIEDRGSGNTIYF. Written as DNA, the CDR3 is TGTGCCAGCAGTGAAGCCATAGAGGACAGGGGATCTGGAAACACCATATATTTT.

This clone was seen more than once but under ten times. J is TRBJ2-5 and V is TRBV5-1; 7 bases are shared with TRBD1. The J call may be incorrect, as the DNA end agrees better with TRBJ2-7. The germline CDR1 and CDR2 sequences are SGHRS and YFSETQ. The CDR3 consists of 14 residues. CDR3 sequence: CASSPPGQSYEQYF. DNA for the CDR3: TGCGCCAGCAGCCCCCCGGGACAGAGTTACGAGCAGTACTTC.

This chain connects TRBV7-6 to TRBJ2-2; tentative D call: TRBD2 (5 bases). The germline V and J ends were trimmed by 2 bases and 0 bases, with 10 bases remaining between them. The CDR3 contains 16 residues. Germline V gene sequence: CDR1 SGHVS, CDR2 FNYEAQ. The CDR3 DNA reads as TGTGCCAGCAGCTTACGGTCGGGGTCGAACACCGGGGAGCTGTTTTTT. This codes for CASSLRSGSNTGELFF. Full variable domain (remainder filled in from reference TRBV7-6 and TRBJ2-2): GAGVSQSPRYKVTKRGQDVALRCDPISGHVSLYWYRQALGQGPEFLTYFNYEAQQDKSGLPNDRFSAERPEGSISTLTIQRTEQRDSAMYRCASSLRSGSNTGELFFGEGSRLTVL.

This chain uses TRBV10-2 with TRBJ2-7; TRBD2 might be the D (6 bases). CDR3 size: 13 residues. From germline, CDR1 is WSHSY and CDR2 SAAADI. Trimming removed 3 bases from V and 5 bases from J, with 11 bases in between. CDR3 DNA sequence: TGCGCCAGCAGTGACGGGGGTCTCCACGAGCAGTACTTC. Translating it yields CASSDGGLHEQYF.

CDR3 amino acids: CASSPHLQGAEGYTF. The CDR3 DNA is TGTGCCAGCAGCCCCCACCTACAGGGGGCTGAGGGCTACACCTTC. V and J are TRBV5-5 and TRBJ1-2; 9 nucleotides agree with TRBD1. CDR3 length: 15 residues. CDR1 is SGHKS and CDR2 is YYEKEE in the germline V gene (reference sequence). V shed 4 bases and J 8 bases; nucleotides not matched to a gene: 12. Looking up the rest from reference TRBV5-5 and TRBJ1-2 gives the full variable domain: DAGVTQSPTHLIKTRGQQVTLRCSPISGHKSVSWYQQVLGQGPQFIFQYYEKEERGRGNFPDRFSARQFPNYSSELNVNALLLGDSALYLCASSPHLQGAEGYTFGSGTRLTVV.

Only a few counts were recorded for this clone. The chain recombines TRBV5-1 with TRBJ2-7, with D possibly being TRBD1 (6 bases). The CDR3 length is 16 residues. Trimming stripped 0 bases from V and 2 bases from J, with 15 bases between. The germline gives CDR1 SGHRS, CDR2 YFSETQ. Here the CDR3 reads CASSLGGTNIAYEQYF. The DNA for the CDR3 is TGCGCCAGCAGCTTGGGAGGGACAAATATCGCCTACGAGCAGTACTTC.

V and J are TRBV19 and TRBJ2-3, with 7 positions matching TRBD2. V shed 3 bases and J 4 bases; nucleotides not matched to a gene: 16. The germline CDR1 and CDR2 sequences are LNHDA and SQIVND (reference sequence). The CDR3 has 18 amino acids. The CDR3 sequence: CASSIYGRRGGSSDTQYF. Here the CDR3 DNA reads TGTGCCAGTAGTATCTATGGACGGAGGGGAGGGTCTTCAGATACGCAGTATTTT.

The chain employs TRBV18 and TRBJ2-7, with D possibly matching TRBD1 (5 bases). This CDR3 is built from 13 residues. CDR1 and CDR2 (germline): KGHSH, LQKENI. The V end was cut by 1 base, the J end by 12 bases, with 16 bases between. The CDR3 reads CASSPRLQDPGYF. The CDR3 DNA reads TGTGCCAGCTCACCACGCCTACAGGACCCGGGGTACTTC. Based on the CDR3 plus reference TRBV18 and TRBJ2-7, the full variable domain is NAGVMQNPRHLVRRRGQEARLRCSPMKGHSHVYWYRQLPEEGLKFMVYLQKENIIDESGMPKERFSAEFPKEGPSILRIQQVVRGDSAAYFCASSPRLQDPGYFGPGTRLTVT.

A single count supports this clone. The chain recombines TRBV5-4 with TRBJ2-1, with TRBD2 matching 11 bases. CDR3 size: 15 residues. CDR1 is SGHNT, CDR2 YYREEE, per germline (reference sequence). The V gene end was trimmed by 1 base and the J gene end by 3 bases; junction bases not matched to a gene: 0. The CDR3, as DNA: TGTGCCAGCAGCTTGACTAGCGGGGGCTACAATGAGCAGTTCTTC. Its translation: CASSLTSGGYNEQFF.

J is TRBJ2-3 and V is TRBV9; the match to TRBD2 covers 13 bases. The ends lost 4 bases at V and 2 bases at J; junction bases unmatched: 4. Per the germline V gene, CDR1 is SGDLS and CDR2 is YYNGEE. CDR3 length equals 16 residues. The CDR3 spells CASSLGTSGTTDTQYF. The CDR3 DNA reads TGTGCCAGCAGCCTCGGGACTAGCGGGACCACAGATACGCAGTATTTT.